What follows is one T cell receptor (beta chain) and its context. No antigen is known for it. The entry originates in a study of graft-versus-host responses after intestinal transplantation. Study-wide background: Induction with anti-thymocyte globulin, then tacrolimus and steroids for approximately three years, was given to all recipients.

Once graft tissue had been processed, intraepithelial and lamina propria lymphocytes were released. General observations from the study: Some patients had graft-donor T cell macrochimerism. In their allografts, the ratios of graft-versus-host to host-versus-graft T cell clones were high. In recipient marrow, GvH clones were found, and some appeared first in ileum or blood. Peak levels of circulating GvH clones tracked with early post-transplant HvG declines.

TCRdb's copy holds only in-frame clones and misses some; the assay was immunoSEQ multiplex PCR. The repertoire holds some 15,000 clones, with about 61% as singletons. This CDR3 has 15 residues. Trimming took 3 bases from V and 2 from J, leaving 13 bases between them. Germline CDR1 is MNHNS and CDR2 is SASEGT. The source was ileum tissue, collected 524 days after transplant. The chain has TRBV6-1 and TRBJ2-5, with D uncertain. The TCR comes from a human patient who received an intestinal transplant, so some T cells may come from the graft donor. The DNA for the CDR3 is TGTGCCAGCAGTGACGGCGGAGCGTGGCAAGAGACCCAGTACTTC. Its translation: CASSDGGAWQETQYF.